This entry is about one T cell receptor beta chain. There is no known antigen for this receptor. Base qualities are not at hand, and no much larger clone is one base apart. The CDR3 regions of human TCRbeta chains were analyzed by immunosequencing. Per the original workflow: TCRs in the repertoires were compared against a reference library of SARS-CoV-2-specific TCRs that had been generated with the MIRA antigen-specificity platform. Breadth was defined as the fraction of unique TCRs that were SARS-CoV-2-associated, and depth was defined as the fraction of total T cells that were SARS-CoV-2-associated. Each spike-specific TCR was assigned to its reactive spike region and to a CD4 or CD8 class using the MIRA data. Log10-transformed breadth and depth values were compared by one-way ANOVA with Sidak's multiple comparisons tests. The table was pulled from immuneACCESS by TCRdb, which kept in-frame rearrangements only. Such tables lose some clones; where checked, under half of the loss comes from unresolved V genes, and the rest has no known cause. V and J calls and clone size are given by that table; D and trimming were obtained from the DNA. The sample data list some 87,000 clones, and 80% to 90% of these were observed just once. 31% of the sample is held by the ten biggest clonotypes.

CDR1 MNHEY and CDR2 SVGAGI were looked up in the germline V gene. V gives up 0 bases and J gives up 8 bases, and the segment between their germline ends measures 13 bases. Measured from the cysteine to the phenylalanine, the CDR3 is 15 residues long. Only the CDR3 portion is preserved as DNA: 45 bases, with reading frame beginning at the first base. These data belong to a study of T cell responses to AZD1222 COVID-19 vaccine listed by TCRdb under 2021. Background on the whole study: AZD1222 recipients with second doses at about 4 weeks or about 12 weeks were pooled, because spike-specific TCR depth and breadth did not differ between schedules. A total of 233 trial participants underwent TCR sequencing, of whom roughly 210 had received two doses of AZD1222 and roughly 26 had received two doses of the MenACWY control vaccine. Trial participants were enrolled by age into subgroups of 18-55, 56-69 and 70-plus years, and 148, 28 and 57 TCR-sequenced participants, respectively, were included in these subgroups. The full study reports these points: In the small 56-69-year group, the increase in depth fell short of significance, most likely because of low power. Because no day 14 peak-response samples were available, the repertoires could be characterized only after the peak T cell response. Reportedly, almost half of the unique spike-specific TCRs recognized epitopes lying outside the regions that are mutated in the B.1.351 and B.1.1.7 variants. Conclusions about previously exposed vaccinees are limited, since just 5 to 7 AZD1222 recipients were seropositive for SARS-CoV-2 at baseline. Most participants were white British and females outnumbered males, and the authors suggested that clonal diversity may have been underestimated. Vaccine-associated CD4 TCRs spanned the whole spike protein, with dominant responses in regions 160-218 and 743-854. After two AZD1222 doses, spike-specific TCR breadth and depth were significantly higher than at day 0 and than in MenACWY recipients.

This sample's time point label indicates: baseline before first vaccination. Vaccinee samples were obtained from the UK trials COV001 and COV002, which included a single-blind randomized controlled phase 2/3 trial of AZD1222 (ChAdOx1 nCoV-19) in healthy adults. Trial participant PBMC samples were collected at day 0 and day 28 after the second dose for TCRbeta chain sequencing. The source is an adult in good health. Sequencing was performed on peripheral blood, taken on day 0 of AZD1222 vaccination. The rearrangement combines TRBV6-5 with TRBJ1-4; no D gene is confidently identified. The CDR3 protein is CASSYSGRGGEKLFF. The DNA sequence reads TGTGCCAGCAGTTACTCGGGTAGAGGCGGCGAAAAACTGTTTTTT.